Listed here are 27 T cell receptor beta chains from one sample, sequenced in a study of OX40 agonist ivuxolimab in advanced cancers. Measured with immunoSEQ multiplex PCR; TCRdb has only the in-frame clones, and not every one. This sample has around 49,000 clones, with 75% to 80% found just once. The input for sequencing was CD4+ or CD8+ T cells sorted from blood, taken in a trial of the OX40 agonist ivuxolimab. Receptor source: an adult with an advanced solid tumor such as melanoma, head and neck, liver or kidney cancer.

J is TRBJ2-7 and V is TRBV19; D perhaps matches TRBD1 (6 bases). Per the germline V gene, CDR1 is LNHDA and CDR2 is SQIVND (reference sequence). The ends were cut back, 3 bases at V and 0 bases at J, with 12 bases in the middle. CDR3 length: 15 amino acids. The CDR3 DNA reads TGTGCCAGTAGTATTTTCCAGGGGCCCTCCTACGAGCAGTACTTC. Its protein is CASSIFQGPSYEQYF.

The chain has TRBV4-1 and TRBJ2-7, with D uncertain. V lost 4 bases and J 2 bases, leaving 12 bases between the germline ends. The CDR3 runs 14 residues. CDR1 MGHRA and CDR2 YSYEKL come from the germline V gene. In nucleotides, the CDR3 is TGCGCCAGCAGCCCCCCGAGAGACACCTACGAGCAGTACTTC. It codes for CASSPPRDTYEQYF.

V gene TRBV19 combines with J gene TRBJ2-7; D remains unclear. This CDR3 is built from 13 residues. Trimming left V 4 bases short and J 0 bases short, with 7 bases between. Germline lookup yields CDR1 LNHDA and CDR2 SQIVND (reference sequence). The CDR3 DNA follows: TGTGCCAGTAGTACAGCCTACTCCTACGAGCAGTACTTC. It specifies CASSTAYSYEQYF. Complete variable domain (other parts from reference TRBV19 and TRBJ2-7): DGGITQSPKYLFRKEGQNVTLSCEQNLNHDAMYWYRQDPGQGLRLIYYSQIVNDFQKGDIAEGYSVSREKKESFPLTVTSAQKNPTAFYLCASSTAYSYEQYFGPGTRLTVT.

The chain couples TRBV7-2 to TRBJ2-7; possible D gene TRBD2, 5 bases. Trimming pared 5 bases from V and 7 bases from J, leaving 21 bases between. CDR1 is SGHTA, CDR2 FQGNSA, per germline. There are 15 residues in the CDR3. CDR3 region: CASSPRVTVTGEQYF. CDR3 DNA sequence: TGTGCCAGCAGCCCCCGAGTGACGGTCACGGGAGAGCAGTACTTC.

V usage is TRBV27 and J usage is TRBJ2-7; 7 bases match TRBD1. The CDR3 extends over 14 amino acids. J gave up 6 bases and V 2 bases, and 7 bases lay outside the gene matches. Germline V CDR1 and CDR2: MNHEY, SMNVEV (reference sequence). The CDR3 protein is CASSLGQVVREQYF. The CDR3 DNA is TGTGCCAGCAGTTTAGGACAGGTTGTACGCGAGCAGTACTTC.

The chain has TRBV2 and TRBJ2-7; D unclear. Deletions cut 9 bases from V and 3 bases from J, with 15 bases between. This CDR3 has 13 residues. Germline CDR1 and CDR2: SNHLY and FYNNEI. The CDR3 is CASNSQVFYEQYF. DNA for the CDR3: TGTGCCAGTAACTCCCAGGTTTTCTACGAGCAGTACTTC.

CDR3 protein: CASSYSVVGEKLFF. The DNA of the CDR3 is TGTGCCAGCAGTTACTCGGTAGTCGGCGAAAAACTGTTTTTT. V and J are TRBV6-5 and TRBJ1-4; no firm D call. Per germline, CDR1 MNHEY and CDR2 SVGAGI. CDR3 length: 14 residues. The V end lost 0 bases, the J end lost 8 bases, and 10 bases lay between the germline ends.

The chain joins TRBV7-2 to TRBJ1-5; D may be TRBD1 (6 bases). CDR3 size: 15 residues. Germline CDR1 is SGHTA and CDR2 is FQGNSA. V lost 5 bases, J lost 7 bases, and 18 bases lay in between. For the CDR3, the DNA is TGTGCCAGCAGCCCTGAGGGGGGCGCTAACCAGCCCCAGCATTTT. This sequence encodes CASSPEGGANQPQHF. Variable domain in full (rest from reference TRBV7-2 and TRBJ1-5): GAGVSQSPSNKVTEKGKDVELRCDPISGHTALYWYRQSLGQGLEFLIYFQGNSAPDKSGLPSDRFSAERTGGSVSTLTIQRTQQEDSAVYLCASSPEGGANQPQHFGDGTRLSIL.

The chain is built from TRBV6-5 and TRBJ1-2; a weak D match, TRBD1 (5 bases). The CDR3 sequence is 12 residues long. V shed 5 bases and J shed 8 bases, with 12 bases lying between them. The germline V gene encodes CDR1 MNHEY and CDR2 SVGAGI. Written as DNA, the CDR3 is TGTGCCAGCAGTCCGGGACCCCGAGGCTACACCTTC. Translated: CASSPGPRGYTF.

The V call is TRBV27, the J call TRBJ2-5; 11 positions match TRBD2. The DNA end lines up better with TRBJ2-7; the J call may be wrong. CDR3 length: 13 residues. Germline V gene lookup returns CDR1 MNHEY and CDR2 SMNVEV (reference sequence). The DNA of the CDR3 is TGTGCCAGCGGGACTAGCGGAACTTACGAGCAGTACTTC. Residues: CASGTSGTYEQYF.

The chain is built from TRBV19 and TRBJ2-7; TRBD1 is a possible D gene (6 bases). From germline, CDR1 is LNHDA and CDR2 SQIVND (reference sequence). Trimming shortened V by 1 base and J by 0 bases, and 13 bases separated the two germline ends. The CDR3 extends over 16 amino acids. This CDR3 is CASSIVFRQDSYEQYF. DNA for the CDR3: TGTGCCAGTAGTATAGTGTTCCGACAGGACTCCTACGAGCAGTACTTC.

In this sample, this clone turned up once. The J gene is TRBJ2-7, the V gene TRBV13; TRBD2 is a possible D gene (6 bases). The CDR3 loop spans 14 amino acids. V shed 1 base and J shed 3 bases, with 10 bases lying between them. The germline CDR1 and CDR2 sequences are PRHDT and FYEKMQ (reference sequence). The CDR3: CASSLAGAYYEQYF. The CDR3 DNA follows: TGTGCCAGCAGCTTAGCGGGAGCCTACTACGAGCAGTACTTC.

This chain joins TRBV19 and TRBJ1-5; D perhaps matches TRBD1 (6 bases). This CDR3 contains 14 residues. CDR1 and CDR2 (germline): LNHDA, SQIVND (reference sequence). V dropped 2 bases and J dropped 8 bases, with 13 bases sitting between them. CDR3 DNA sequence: TGTGCCAGTAGTATACGGACAGAAGGGGAGCCCCAGCATTTT. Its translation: CASSIRTEGEPQHF.

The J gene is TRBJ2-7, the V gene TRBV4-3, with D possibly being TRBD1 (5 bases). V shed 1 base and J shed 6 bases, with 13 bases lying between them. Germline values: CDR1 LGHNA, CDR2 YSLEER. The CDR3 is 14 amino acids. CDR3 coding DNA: TGCGCCAGCAGCCAAGGGACATGGGTTGCCGAGCAGTACTTC. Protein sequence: CASSQGTWVAEQYF.

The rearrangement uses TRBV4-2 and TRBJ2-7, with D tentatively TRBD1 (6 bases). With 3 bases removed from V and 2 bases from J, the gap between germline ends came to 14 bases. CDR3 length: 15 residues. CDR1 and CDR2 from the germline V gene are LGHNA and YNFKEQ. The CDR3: CASSQEQGGTYEQYF. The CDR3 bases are TGTGCCAGCAGCCAGGAACAGGGTGGGACCTACGAGCAGTACTTC.

The CDR3 DNA reads TGTGCCAGCAGTTACTCCTACGAGCAGTACTTC. Amino acid sequence: CASSYSYEQYF. The chain combines TRBV2 with TRBJ2-7; the D is unclear. Germline V gives CDR1 SNHLY, CDR2 FYNNEI. Between the trimmed V and J ends, which lost 5 bases and 0 bases, there was a span of 2 bases. The CDR3 extends over 11 amino acids.

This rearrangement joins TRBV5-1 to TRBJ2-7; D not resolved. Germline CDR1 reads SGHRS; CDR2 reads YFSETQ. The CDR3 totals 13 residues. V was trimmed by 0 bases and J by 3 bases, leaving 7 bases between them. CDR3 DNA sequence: TGCGCCAGCAGCTTGGAGCCCAACTACGAGCAGTACTTC. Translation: CASSLEPNYEQYF.

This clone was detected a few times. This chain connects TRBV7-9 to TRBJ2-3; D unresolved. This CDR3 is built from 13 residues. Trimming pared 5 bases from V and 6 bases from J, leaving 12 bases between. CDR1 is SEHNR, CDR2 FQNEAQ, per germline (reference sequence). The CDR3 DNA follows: TGTGCCAGCAGCGACATTGTGGGCGATACGCAGTATTTT. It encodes CASSDIVGDTQYF.

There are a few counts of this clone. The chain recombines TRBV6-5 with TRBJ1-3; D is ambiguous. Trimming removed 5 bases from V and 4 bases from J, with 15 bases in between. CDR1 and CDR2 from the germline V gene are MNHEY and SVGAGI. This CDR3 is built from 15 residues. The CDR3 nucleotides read TGTGCCAGCAGTCTTCACTCGACCCCCGGAAACACCATATATTTT. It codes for CASSLHSTPGNTIYF.

CDR3 DNA: TGTGCCAGCAGTCAAGAAAGTACTAGCACAGATACGCAGTATTTT. This sequence encodes CASSQESTSTDTQYF. J is TRBJ2-3 and V is TRBV7-8; D unresolved. V lost 6 bases and J 0 bases, leaving 13 bases between the germline ends. This CDR3 has 15 residues. Germline V gene lookup returns CDR1 SGHVS and CDR2 FQNEAQ.

For the CDR3, the DNA is TGCGCCAGCAGTGTGGGGGGGGCGGGCCAAGAGACCCAGTACTTC. Amino acid sequence: CASSVGGAGQETQYF. The rearrangement uses TRBV10-2 and TRBJ2-5, with a possible D match to TRBD2 (7 bases). V lost 4 bases to trimming and J lost 1 base, with 13 bases between them. Germline V gene lookup returns CDR1 WSHSY and CDR2 SAAADI. This CDR3 has 15 amino acids.

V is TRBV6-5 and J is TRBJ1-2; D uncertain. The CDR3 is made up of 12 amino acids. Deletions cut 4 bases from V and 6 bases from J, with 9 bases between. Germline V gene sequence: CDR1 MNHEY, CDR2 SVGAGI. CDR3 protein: CASSSGPHGYTF. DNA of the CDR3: TGTGCCAGCAGTTCAGGACCCCATGGCTACACCTTC.

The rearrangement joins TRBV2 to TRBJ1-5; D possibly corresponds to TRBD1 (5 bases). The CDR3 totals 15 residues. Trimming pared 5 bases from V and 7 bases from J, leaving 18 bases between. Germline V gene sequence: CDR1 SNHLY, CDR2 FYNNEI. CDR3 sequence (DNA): TGTGCCAGCAGTTGGGACGGGGTGAAAGAACAGCCCCAGCATTTT. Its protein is CASSWDGVKEQPQHF.

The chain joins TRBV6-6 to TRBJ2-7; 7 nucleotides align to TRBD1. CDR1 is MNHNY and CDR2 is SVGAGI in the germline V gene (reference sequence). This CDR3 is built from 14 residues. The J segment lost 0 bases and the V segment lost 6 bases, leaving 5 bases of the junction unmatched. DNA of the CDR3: TGTGCCAGCAGAACAGGGGATGGCTCCTACGAGCAGTACTTC. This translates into CASRTGDGSYEQYF.

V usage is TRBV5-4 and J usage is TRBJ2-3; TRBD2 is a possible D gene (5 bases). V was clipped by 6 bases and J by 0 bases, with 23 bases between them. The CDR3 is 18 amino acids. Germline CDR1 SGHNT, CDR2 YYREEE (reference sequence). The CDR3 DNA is TGTGCCAGCAAAAAGGCGCCTAGCAGAAAACCTAGCACAGATACGCAGTATTTT. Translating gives CASKKAPSRKPSTDTQYF.

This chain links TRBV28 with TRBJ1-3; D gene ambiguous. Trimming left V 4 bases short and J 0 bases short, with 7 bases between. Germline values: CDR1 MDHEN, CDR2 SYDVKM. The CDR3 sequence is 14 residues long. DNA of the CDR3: TGTGCCAGCAGTTCACGGAACTCTGGAAACACCATATATTTT. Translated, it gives CASSSRNSGNTIYF.

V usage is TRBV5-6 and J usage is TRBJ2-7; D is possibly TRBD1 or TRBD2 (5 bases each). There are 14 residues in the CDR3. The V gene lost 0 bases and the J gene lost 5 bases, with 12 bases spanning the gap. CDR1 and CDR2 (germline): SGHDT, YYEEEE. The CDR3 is CASSLVRDRHEQYF. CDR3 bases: TGTGCCAGCAGCTTGGTCAGGGACCGGCACGAGCAGTACTTC.